This entry lists 29 T cell receptor beta chains sequenced from one sample in a study of blood T cell repertoires in COVID-19. The assay was immunoSEQ multiplex PCR, and TCRdb's table has in-frame clones only and misses some. The table lists hundreds of thousands of clones, roughly 85% of them singletons. Sequences were obtained from peripheral blood. The source is a woman aged 70-85 years with active or convalescent COVID-19.

The V gene is TRBV9, the J gene TRBJ2-7; D may be TRBD2 (5 bases). Per the germline V gene, CDR1 is SGDLS and CDR2 is YYNGEE. The CDR3 length is 14 residues. With 4 bases removed from V and 1 base from J, the gap between germline ends came to 12 bases. In DNA form, the CDR3 reads TGTGCCAGCAGCTTGGACGGGATATCCTACGAGCAGTACTTC. Encoded protein: CASSLDGISYEQYF.

V gene TRBV18 combines with J gene TRBJ2-2; D is possibly TRBD1 (6 bases). Germline lookup yields CDR1 KGHSH and CDR2 LQKENI. CDR3 length equals 17 residues. The V and J ends lost 4 bases and 1 base respectively, with 16 bases between them. The DNA of the CDR3 is TGTGCCAGCTCACGACTTCTTTTGGGACAGAACACCGGGGAGCTGTTTTTT. Residues: CASSRLLLGQNTGELFF. Full variable domain (outside the CDR3, taken from reference TRBV18 and TRBJ2-2): NAGVMQNPRHLVRRRGQEARLRCSPMKGHSHVYWYRQLPEEGLKFMVYLQKENIIDESGMPKERFSAEFPKEGPSILRIQQVVRGDSAAYFCASSRLLLGQNTGELFFGEGSRLTVL.

This CDR3 is CASRGGPTDLHGYTF. DNA of the CDR3: TGCGCCAGCAGGGGGGGACCGACAGATCTACATGGCTACACCTTC. The chain carries TRBV5-1 and TRBJ1-2; D is possibly TRBD1 (5 bases). This CDR3 has 15 amino acids. CDR1 is SGHRS and CDR2 is YFSETQ in the germline V gene. Deletions cut 5 bases from V and 6 bases from J, with 20 bases between.

The V and J genes are TRBV2 and TRBJ1-4; D not certain. Trimming removed 4 bases from V and 5 bases from J, with 8 bases in between. Germline V gene sequence: CDR1 SNHLY, CDR2 FYNNEI. The CDR3 sequence is 13 residues long. The chain's CDR3 is CASSGRGNEKLFF. CDR3 in DNA: TGTGCCAGCAGTGGACGCGGGAATGAAAAACTGTTTTTT.

This clone appeared a few times. This rearrangement joins TRBV6-5 to TRBJ1-6, with TRBD1 matching 7 bases. Germline V gene data show CDR1 as MNHEY and CDR2 as SVGAGI. V dropped 6 bases and J dropped 11; count of bases not matched to a gene: 10. The CDR3 loop spans 14 amino acids. The CDR3 DNA reads as TGTGCCAGCAGAGGTACAGGGGCAAGAGCACCCCTCCACTTT. It specifies CASRGTGARAPLHF.

The J gene is TRBJ1-6, the V gene TRBV3-1 (or the pseudogene TRBV3-2), with 7 bases aligning to TRBD1. The CDR3 runs to 15 residues. CDR1 and CDR2 from the germline V gene are LGHDT and YNNKEL (reference sequence). The J segment lost 7 bases and the V segment lost 2 bases, leaving 5 bases of the junction unmatched. The CDR3 loop is CASSQRGPRNSPLHF. CDR3 in DNA: TGTGCCAGCAGCCAAAGGGGGCCGCGAAATTCACCCCTCCACTTT.

The chain joins TRBV11-3 to TRBJ2-3; 7 bases align to TRBD1. CDR1 and CDR2 (germline): SGHNT, YENEEA. This CDR3 is built from 15 residues. V lost 5 bases and J lost 0; bases outside the gene matches: 5. The CDR3 is CASSQGTVSTDTQYF. In nucleotides, the CDR3 is TGTGCCAGCAGCCAAGGGACAGTTAGCACAGATACGCAGTATTTT.

This clone showed up just once. The chain uses TRBV3-1 (or the pseudogene TRBV3-2) and TRBJ2-7; 11 bases line up with TRBD1. J lost 6 bases, V lost 0 bases, and 1 base had no gene match. CDR1 and CDR2 (germline): LGHDT, YNNKEL (reference sequence). The CDR3 is 14 amino acids. CDR3 protein: CASSQDGTGGEQYF. The CDR3 DNA reads TGTGCCAGCAGCCAAGACGGGACAGGGGGCGAGCAGTACTTC.

This chain uses TRBV28 with TRBJ2-7; D may be TRBD2 (6 bases). Deletions cut 7 bases from V and 4 bases from J, with 14 bases between. The germline gives CDR1 MDHEN, CDR2 SYDVKM. This CDR3 has 13 residues. CDR3 residues: CASISGWKYEQYF. The DNA of the CDR3 is TGTGCCAGCATAAGCGGGTGGAAGTACGAGCAGTACTTC.

This clone was picked up one time. V is TRBV7-9 and J is TRBJ1-2, with TRBD1 identical over 8 bases. Germline V gene lookup returns CDR1 SEHNR and CDR2 FQNEAQ (reference sequence). CDR3 size: 14 residues. With V trimmed by 2 bases and J by 6 bases, 5 bases remained unmatched. CDR3 sequence (DNA): TGTGCCAGCAGCTTAACCAGGGGGCGAGATGGCTACACCTTC. Translated: CASSLTRGRDGYTF.

V is TRBV7-2 and J is TRBJ2-1; 8 bases match TRBD1. This CDR3 contains 16 residues. The germline V gene encodes CDR1 SGHTA and CDR2 FQGNSA. After removal of 6 bases from V and 7 bases from J, the junction contained 14 bases not matched to a gene. CDR3 DNA: TGTGCCAGCAGTTCTCCTCAGGGGGCCTACAGGAATGAGCAGTTCTTC. This translates into CASSSPQGAYRNEQFF.

This chain links TRBV28 with TRBJ2-7; D unresolved. CDR1 is MDHEN and CDR2 is SYDVKM in the germline V gene. The germline V and J ends were trimmed by 6 bases and 5 bases, with 5 bases remaining between them. This CDR3 contains 10 residues. The CDR3 protein is CASRADEQYF. As DNA, the CDR3 is TGTGCCAGCAGAGCCGACGAGCAGTACTTC.

The chain has TRBV29-1 and TRBJ1-5, with D maybe TRBD1 (5 bases). Germline V lookup: CDR1 SQVTM, CDR2 ANQGSEA. The CDR3 spans 13 residues. This chain's CDR3 is CSVGGSSNQPQHF. CDR3 DNA sequence: TGCAGTGTGGGGGGGAGTAGCAATCAGCCCCAGCATTTT.

This clone was counted once. The junction shows a germline mismatch at one end, possibly a read error. The V gene is TRBV3-1 (or the pseudogene TRBV3-2), the J gene TRBJ2-1; the D gene is possibly TRBD2 (5 bases). This CDR3 region has 13 residues. Germline CDR1 reads LGHDT; CDR2 reads YNNKEL (reference sequence). CDR3 nucleotides: TGTGCCAGCAGCCAAGTAATGGATTTAGCGTCGGTCTTC. Protein product: CASSQVMDLASVF.

The gene calls are TRBV19 and TRBJ2-7, with no clear D. V was clipped by 1 base and J by 2 bases, with 9 bases between them. The CDR3 is 14 residues long. Germline CDR1 reads LNHDA; CDR2 reads SQIVND (reference sequence). DNA of the CDR3: TGTGCCAGTAGTATAGCTGGCCCCCCCTACGAGCAGTACTTC. Translated: CASSIAGPPYEQYF.

The V and J genes are TRBV18 and TRBJ2-1; 9 bases align to TRBD2. The CDR3 runs 17 residues. V lost 6 bases, J lost 4 bases, and 13 bases stayed unmatched. The V gene's germline CDR1 is KGHSH and CDR2 LQKENI. The CDR3 DNA sequence: TGTGCCAGCTCTACTCTCGTTAGCGGGGGAATTTACAATGAGCAGTTCTTC. Its translation: CASSTLVSGGIYNEQFF.

The rearrangement uses TRBV18 and TRBJ2-7, with D unclear. The germline V and J ends were trimmed by 3 bases and 2 bases, with 14 bases remaining between them. The CDR3 runs 15 residues. The germline V gene has CDR1 KGHSH and CDR2 LQKENI. The CDR3 loop is CASSPSANRPYEQYF. CDR3 in DNA: TGTGCCAGCTCACCCAGCGCTAACCGACCCTACGAGCAGTACTTC.

V and J are TRBV19 and TRBJ2-3, with D possibly matching TRBD1 (6 bases). Germline-derived CDR1 and CDR2 are LNHDA and SQIVND (reference sequence). The V end was cut by 11 bases, the J end by 3 bases, with 18 bases between. The length of the CDR3 is 14 residues. CDR3 bases: TGTGCCGCTAAACAGGGAAGGGGTACAGATACGCAGTATTTT. Protein sequence: CAAKQGRGTDTQYF.

The J gene is TRBJ2-1, the V gene TRBV11-3; D unclear. V lost 6 bases and J 0 bases, leaving 12 bases between the germline ends. Looked up from germline, CDR1 is SGHNT and CDR2 is YENEEA. CDR3 length: 15 amino acids. The chain's CDR3 is CASSFSLSSYNEQFF. CDR3 sequence (DNA): TGTGCCAGCAGTTTTAGCCTAAGCTCCTACAATGAGCAGTTCTTC.

The chain couples TRBV18 to TRBJ2-7, with a possible D match to TRBD1 (6 bases). Germline V gene lookup returns CDR1 KGHSH and CDR2 LQKENI. This CDR3 region has 16 residues. Deletions cut 8 bases from V and 2 bases from J, with 22 bases between. CDR3 residues: CASAPRSGTITYEQYF. The CDR3 DNA sequence: TGTGCCAGCGCTCCCCGATCCGGGACAATTACCTACGAGCAGTACTTC.

Details on this clone: Germline is not matched at one junction end, which may reflect a read error. J is TRBJ2-1 and V is TRBV19; unclear D gene. The germline gives CDR1 LNHDA, CDR2 SQIVND (reference sequence). There are 13 residues in the CDR3. Written as DNA, the CDR3 is TGTGCCAGTAACTCGAACTCCAACAATGAGCAGTTCTTC. This encodes CASNSNSNNEQFF.

This clone was observed a single time. This chain joins TRBV5-4 and TRBJ1-2, with 8 bases lining up with TRBD1. Germline CDR1 is SGHNT and CDR2 is YYREEE (reference sequence). The CDR3 has 13 amino acids. The junction had 14 bases not matched to a gene; V was cut back by 8 bases and J by 11 bases. CDR3 loop: CASDLQGAPGYTF. As DNA, the CDR3 is TGTGCCAGTGATCTTCAGGGGGCGCCGGGGTACACCTTC.

This chain links TRBV5-1 with TRBJ1-1; a weak D match, TRBD1 (6 bases). Germline values: CDR1 SGHRS, CDR2 YFSETQ. The CDR3 length is 13 residues. Trimming removed 4 bases at V and 5 bases at J, with 12 bases between. CDR3 sequence: CASSPGGQTEAFF. The DNA of the CDR3 is TGCGCCAGCAGCCCGGGGGGACAAACTGAAGCTTTCTTT.

V is TRBV28 and J is TRBJ2-1, with D possibly TRBD1 on 5 matching bases. This CDR3 is built from 12 residues. V was shortened by 7 bases and J by 6 bases, with 10 bases between the two germline ends. Germline lookup yields CDR1 MDHEN and CDR2 SYDVKM. CDR3 region: CASTGIGNEQFF. The CDR3, as DNA: TGTGCCAGCACAGGGATCGGCAATGAGCAGTTCTTC.

The chain recombines TRBV25-1 with TRBJ1-5; possibly TRBD1 for D (5 bases). From germline, CDR1 is MGHDK and CDR2 SYGVNS. The ends were cut back, 5 bases at V and 5 bases at J, with 13 bases in the middle. This CDR3 spans 14 amino acids. The CDR3 nucleotides read TGTGCCAGCAGTCCCGGGGGTGGGGATCAGCCCCAGCATTTT. Amino acid sequence: CASSPGGGDQPQHF.

The V call is TRBV6-5, the J call TRBJ2-7; TRBD1 agrees at 11 bases. The V gene end was trimmed by 8 bases and the J gene end by 7 bases; junction bases not matched to a gene: 7. Germline CDR1 is MNHEY and CDR2 is SVGAGI. The CDR3 is 13 residues long. CDR3 sequence: CASGTGGMREQYF. CDR3 bases: TGTGCCAGCGGGACAGGGGGAATGAGAGAGCAGTACTTC.

This clone was picked up a small number of times. The chain links TRBV6-5 to TRBJ1-1; unclear D gene. V lost 2 bases and J lost 7, with 11 bases in between. Germline V gene lookup returns CDR1 MNHEY and CDR2 SVGAGI. The CDR3 runs to 13 residues. The CDR3 protein is CASSYPGRDEAFF. The CDR3 DNA reads TGTGCCAGCAGTTACCCCGGTCGGGATGAAGCTTTCTTT.

CDR3 amino acids: CASSPSVGSGDVTGNQPQHF. CDR3 DNA: TGTGCCAGTAGCCCTTCTGTAGGGTCCGGGGATGTTACGGGCAATCAGCCCCAGCATTTT. The rearrangement joins TRBV19 to TRBJ1-5; D not resolved. The CDR3 covers 20 residues. Germline CDR1 LNHDA, CDR2 SQIVND (reference sequence). V lost 6 bases to trimming and J lost 2 bases, with 29 bases between them. Filled out from reference TRBV19 and TRBJ1-5, the complete variable domain reads DGGITQSPKYLFRKEGQNVTLSCEQNLNHDAMYWYRQDPGQGLRLIYYSQIVNDFQKGDIAEGYSVSREKKESFPLTVTSAQKNPTAFYLCASSPSVGSGDVTGNQPQHFGDGTRLSIL.

This rearrangement joins TRBV2 to TRBJ1-5; D is possibly TRBD1 (5 bases). With 7 bases removed from V and 6 bases from J, the gap between germline ends came to 16 bases. The CDR3 runs 14 residues. Germline V CDR1 and CDR2: SNHLY, FYNNEI. The CDR3 protein is CASTGGTGGQPQHF. CDR3 DNA: TGTGCCAGCACGGGTGGGACCGGGGGTCAGCCCCAGCATTTT.